The 31 T cell receptor beta chains below all came from one sample that was sequenced in a study of OX40 agonist ivuxolimab in advanced cancers. The repertoire was sequenced with immunoSEQ multiplex PCR; TCRdb's copy has only in-frame clones and lacks some. The repertoire holds about 80,000 clones, 90% to 95% seen once, with more than 4% in the top ten. Sequenced material: CD4+ or CD8+ T cells sorted from blood, taken in a trial of the OX40 agonist ivuxolimab. The receptors derive from an adult with an advanced solid tumor such as melanoma, head and neck, liver or kidney cancer.

The chain couples TRBV15 to TRBJ2-5; D is perhaps TRBD2 (5 bases). V was shortened by 2 bases and J by 1 base, with 11 bases between the two germline ends. The CDR3 loop spans 15 amino acids. Looked up from germline, CDR1 is LNHNV and CDR2 is YYDKDF (reference sequence). CDR3: CATSRSPGFQETQYF. The DNA for the CDR3 is TGTGCCACCAGCAGATCCCCGGGATTCCAAGAGACCCAGTACTTC.

This clone has just a few counts. Other DNA sequences of this sample code for an identical CDR3. The chain recombines TRBV5-1 with TRBJ2-5; D gene ambiguous. Looked up from germline, CDR1 is SGHRS and CDR2 is YFSETQ. Between the trimmed V and J ends, which lost 2 bases and 4 bases, there was a span of 3 bases. The CDR3 is 11 residues long. The CDR3 DNA reads TGCGCCAGCAGCTTCCGAGAGACCCAGTACTTC. It translates to CASSFRETQYF.

Here the CDR3 DNA reads TGTGCCAGCAGCTTAAGGGGGCAGGGCGGCTATGGCTACACCTTC. Translated: CASSLRGQGGYGYTF. The chain combines TRBV7-2 with TRBJ1-2, with TRBD1 matching over 7 bases. The ends lost 2 bases at V and 4 bases at J; junction bases unmatched: 7. The germline V gene encodes CDR1 SGHTA and CDR2 FQGNSA. This CDR3 region has 15 residues.

The chain recombines TRBV5-1 with TRBJ2-1; a possible D gene is TRBD1 (7 bases). This CDR3 comprises 16 residues. V shed 4 bases and J shed 5 bases, with 19 bases lying between them. The germline CDR1 and CDR2 sequences are SGHRS and YFSETQ. CDR3 region: CASSANPGGSNNEQFF. In nucleotides, the CDR3 is TGCGCCAGCAGCGCCAACCCAGGGGGGAGCAACAATGAGCAGTTCTTC.

V usage is TRBV28 and J usage is TRBJ2-3; 7 nucleotides match TRBD1. The CDR3 length is 15 residues. The V segment lost 5 bases and the J segment 0 bases; nucleotides outside the gene matches: 5. Germline V gene sequence: CDR1 MDHEN, CDR2 SYDVKM. Here the CDR3 DNA reads TGTGCCAGCAGTACAAACAGGGGCAGCACAGATACGCAGTATTTT. Amino acids: CASSTNRGSTDTQYF.

The V and J genes are TRBV2 and TRBJ1-4; D gene uncertain. Per germline, CDR1 SNHLY and CDR2 FYNNEI. Trimming shortened V by 4 bases and J by 4 bases, and 13 bases separated the two germline ends. The CDR3 has 15 residues. CDR3 DNA: TGTGCCAGCAGTGCGCCCCAGAGATATAATGAAAAACTGTTTTTT. As protein: CASSAPQRYNEKLFF.

The chain links TRBV30 to TRBJ1-1, with 9 positions matching TRBD1. The CDR3 loop spans 13 amino acids. The V and J ends lost 8 bases and 2 bases, in that order; junction bases with no gene match: 6. The germline V gene has CDR1 GTSNPN and CDR2 SVGIG (reference sequence). CDR3: CAGQGTGNTEAFF. The CDR3 bases are TGTGCCGGACAGGGGACGGGTAACACTGAAGCTTTCTTT. Together with reference TRBV30 and TRBJ1-1, the CDR3 gives the full variable domain: SQTIHQWPATLVQPVGSPLSLECTVEGTSNPNLYWYRQAAGRGLQLLFYSVGIGQISSEVPQNLSASRPQDRQFILSSKKLLLSDSGFYLCAGQGTGNTEAFFGQGTRLTVV.

This rearrangement joins TRBV14 to TRBJ1-4; possibly TRBD1 for D (5 bases). With 4 bases removed from V and 0 bases from J, the gap between germline ends came to 9 bases. There are 15 residues in the CDR3. Germline CDR1 reads SGHDN; CDR2 reads FVKESK. As DNA, the CDR3 is TGTGCCAGCAGCCTACGGACACCAACTAATGAAAAACTGTTTTTT. This codes for CASSLRTPTNEKLFF.

The DNA of the CDR3 is TGCGCCAGCAGCTTGGGGGGGACGGAGAGCACAGATACGCAGTATTTT. This gives the protein CASSLGGTESTDTQYF. The chain has TRBV5-1 and TRBJ2-3, with D perhaps TRBD1 or TRBD2 (5 bases each). The V and J ends lost 0 bases and 0 bases respectively, with 11 bases between them. The CDR3 is made up of 16 amino acids. The V gene's germline CDR1 is SGHRS and CDR2 YFSETQ.

The chain has TRBV30 and TRBJ1-2; tentatively, D is TRBD1 (6 bases). Germline V CDR1 and CDR2: GTSNPN, SVGIG (reference sequence). Trimming stripped 5 bases from V and 4 bases from J, with 20 bases between. CDR3 length: 15 residues. As DNA, the CDR3 is TGTGCCTGGGGCAGGGGAGGGGGTAGCGGCTATGGCTACACCTTC. Protein sequence: CAWGRGGGSGYGYTF.

The V call is TRBV7-9, the J call TRBJ2-1; 10 bases map to TRBD2. Germline loops: CDR1 SEHNR, CDR2 FQNEAQ (reference sequence). The CDR3 contains 15 residues. V dropped 6 bases and J dropped 9; count of bases not matched to a gene: 11. DNA for the CDR3: TGTGCCAGCAGTTTACCAAGCGGGAGGGCCGGTGAGCAGTTCTTC. The encoded protein is CASSLPSGRAGEQFF. Drawing the rest from reference TRBV7-9 and TRBJ2-1, the complete variable domain is DTGVSQNPRHKITKRGQNVTFRCDPISEHNRLYWYRQTLGQGPEFLTYFQNEAQLEKSRLLSDRFSAERPKGSFSTLEIQRTEQGDSAMYLCASSLPSGRAGEQFFGPGTRLTVL.

This clone has more than one count but fewer than ten. The chain has TRBV9 and TRBJ1-1; D remains unclear. The CDR3 is made up of 15 amino acids. With 0 bases removed from V and 5 bases from J, the gap between germline ends came to 14 bases. From germline, CDR1 is SGDLS and CDR2 YYNGEE. Here the CDR3 DNA reads TGTGCCAGCAGCGTAGTTAGTGAGGGTTGGACTGAAGCTTTCTTT. This encodes CASSVVSEGWTEAFF. The whole variable domain, remainder taken from reference TRBV9 and TRBJ1-1, is DSGVTQTPKHLITATGQRVTLRCSPRSGDLSVYWYQQSLDQGLQFLIQYYNGEERAKGNILERFSAQQFPDLHSELNLSSLELGDSALYFCASSVVSEGWTEAFFGQGTRLTVV.

This clone was recorded a few times. The rearrangement links TRBV7-2 to TRBJ2-1; unclear D gene. Germline lookup yields CDR1 SGHTA and CDR2 FQGNSA. The CDR3 has 12 amino acids. V shed 3 bases and J shed 6 bases, with 6 bases lying between them. The CDR3 bases are TGTGCCAGCAGCTTCTTAACCAATGAGCAGTTCTTC. It codes for CASSFLTNEQFF.

The rearrangement links TRBV29-1 to TRBJ2-3; 9 bases agree with TRBD2. The germline CDR1 and CDR2 sequences are SQVTM and ANQGSEA. There are 15 residues in the CDR3. J was trimmed by 14 bases and V by 3 bases; bases with no gene match: 18. CDR3 in DNA: TGCAGCGTTGACAGAGTAGTAGCGGGAGTCGTAAGGCGGTATTTT. This encodes CSVDRVVAGVVRRYF.

The chain is built from TRBV7-9 and TRBJ2-2; D uncertain. This CDR3 region has 15 residues. Trimming cost V 6 bases and J 5 bases, with 16 bases left between them. Per germline, CDR1 SEHNR and CDR2 FQNEAQ (reference sequence). The CDR3 here is CASSGWAFGTGELFF. CDR3 nucleotide sequence: TGTGCCAGCAGTGGGTGGGCTTTCGGGACCGGGGAGCTGTTTTTT.

The CDR3: CASRDRDNQPQHF. Here the CDR3 DNA reads TGCGCCAGCCGAGACAGGGACAATCAGCCCCAGCATTTT. The gene calls are TRBV5-1 and TRBJ1-5, with 7 bases aligning to TRBD1. In germline, CDR1 is SGHRS, CDR2 YFSETQ. This CDR3 comprises 13 residues. Trimming at V came to 7 bases and at J to 3 bases, leaving 4 bases not matched to a gene.

V usage is TRBV18 and J usage is TRBJ2-4; 8 bases map to TRBD2. With 3 bases clipped from V and 0 bases from J, the junction kept 10 bases outside the gene matches. The CDR3 contains 18 residues. The germline V gene encodes CDR1 KGHSH and CDR2 LQKENI. This CDR3 reads CASSPVAGSQLAKNIQYF. In DNA form, the CDR3 reads TGTGCCAGCTCACCCGTAGCGGGAAGCCAGCTAGCCAAAAACATTCAGTACTTC.

The rearrangement uses TRBV5-1 and TRBJ1-3; 7 bases are shared with TRBD1. The J segment lost 4 bases and the V segment lost 5 bases, leaving 9 bases of the junction unmatched. The CDR3 has 15 amino acids. CDR1 and CDR2 from the germline V gene are SGHRS and YFSETQ. The CDR3: CASSPGTVNGNTIYF. The CDR3 DNA reads TGCGCCAGCAGTCCCGGGACAGTGAACGGAAACACCATATATTTT.

This clone came up once. Germline is not matched at one junction end, which may reflect a read error. J is TRBJ2-7 and V is TRBV28, with D perhaps assigned TRBD1 or TRBD2 (5 bases each). This CDR3 comprises 12 residues. The V gene's germline CDR1 is MDHEN and CDR2 SYDVKM. The CDR3 DNA reads TGTGCCAGTCAGGGACCGACTATGGAGGAGCACTTC. This gives the protein CASQGPTMEEHF.

The J gene is TRBJ1-4, the V gene TRBV4-3; unclear D gene. The V gene's germline CDR1 is LGHNA and CDR2 YSLEER. Between the trimmed V and J ends, which lost 0 bases and 12 bases, there was a span of 14 bases. The CDR3 loop spans 14 amino acids. CDR3 sequence reads: CASSQDRAGRELFF. CDR3 nucleotides: TGCGCCAGCAGCCAAGATAGGGCGGGGAGGGAACTGTTTTTT.

V and J are TRBV7-2 and TRBJ2-3; the D gene could be TRBD1 or TRBD2 (5 bases each). Trimming took 3 bases from V and 2 from J, leaving 12 bases between them. Germline CDR1 reads SGHTA; CDR2 reads FQGNSA. The CDR3 totals 15 residues. The CDR3 is CASSFLRGATDTQYF. The CDR3 nucleotides are TGTGCCAGCAGCTTTCTACGAGGGGCCACAGATACGCAGTATTTT. Full variable domain (rest looked up from reference TRBV7-2 and TRBJ2-3): GAGVSQSPSNKVTEKGKDVELRCDPISGHTALYWYRQSLGQGLEFLIYFQGNSAPDKSGLPSDRFSAERTGGSVSTLTIQRTQQEDSAVYLCASSFLRGATDTQYFGPGTRLTVL.

This clone was observed a handful of times. J is TRBJ2-3 and V is TRBV5-4; D not resolved. Germline CDR1 SGHNT, CDR2 YYREEE (reference sequence). V shed 4 bases and J shed 1 base, with 13 bases lying between them. The CDR3 runs to 15 residues. CDR3 sequence: CASSTRQIGTDTQYF. Written as DNA, the CDR3 is TGTGCCAGCAGCACCAGGCAGATAGGCACAGATACGCAGTATTTT.

V usage is TRBV28 and J usage is TRBJ2-7, with D maybe TRBD2 (6 bases). Trimming took off 4 bases at V and 2 bases at J, with 15 bases between the two ends. Germline lookup yields CDR1 MDHEN and CDR2 SYDVKM. The CDR3 has 15 amino acids. In DNA, the CDR3 is TGTGCCAGCAGTTCTCCCTCCGGGGGTACCTACGAGCAGTACTTC. It yields the protein CASSSPSGGTYEQYF.

The chain is built from TRBV2 and TRBJ2-1; D is possibly TRBD2 (6 bases). The CDR3 length is 14 residues. CDR1 is SNHLY and CDR2 is FYNNEI in the germline V gene. Trimming took 2 bases from V and 5 from J, leaving 10 bases between them. CDR3 sequence reads: CASSERTNNNEQFF. The CDR3 DNA reads TGTGCCAGCAGTGAAAGGACTAACAACAATGAGCAGTTCTTC.

V is TRBV15 and J is TRBJ2-5, with 8 bases aligning to TRBD2. V gave up 5 bases and J gave up 7 bases; unmatched junction bases: 12. The CDR3 contains 15 residues. The V gene's germline CDR1 is LNHNV and CDR2 YYDKDF (reference sequence). CDR3 bases: TGTGCCACCAGCCCCCCGGGAGGGGGAGAGGTGACCCAGTACTTC. Its protein is CATSPPGGGEVTQYF. The full variable domain, rest sourced from reference TRBV15 and TRBJ2-5, is DAMVIQNPRYQVTQFGKPVTLSCSQTLNHNVMYWYQQKSSQAPKLLFHYYDKDFNNEADTPDNFQSRRPNTSFCFLDIRSPGLGDTAMYLCATSPPGGGEVTQYFGPGTRLLVL.

The chain employs TRBV5-8 and TRBJ2-2; D unresolved. In germline, CDR1 is SGHTS, CDR2 YDEGEE. V gave up 2 bases and J gave up 0 bases, with 5 bases separating them. The CDR3 spans 14 residues. The CDR3 nucleotides are TGTGCCAGCAGCTTAGGTCCGAACACCGGGGAGCTGTTTTTT. Protein product: CASSLGPNTGELFF.

This clone showed up just a few times. This rearrangement joins TRBV5-1 to TRBJ2-7, with 8 bases identical to TRBD1. The germline V gene encodes CDR1 SGHRS and CDR2 YFSETQ. CDR3 length: 14 amino acids. The junction had 9 bases not matched to a gene; V was cut back by 8 bases and J by 2 bases. CDR3 DNA: TGCGCCAGTCGTTACCGGGACAGGACCTACGAGCAGTACTTC. It codes for CASRYRDRTYEQYF.

This rearrangement joins TRBV5-1 to TRBJ2-3; 9 bases are a match to TRBD2. The V segment lost 0 bases and the J segment 4 bases; nucleotides outside the gene matches: 3. CDR1 SGHRS and CDR2 YFSETQ come from the germline V gene. The CDR3 runs 15 residues. The CDR3 spells CASSLGLAGPDTQYF. The DNA of the CDR3 is TGCGCCAGCAGCTTGGGGCTAGCGGGGCCAGATACGCAGTATTTT.

The chain couples TRBV2 to TRBJ1-1; D is perhaps TRBD1 (6 bases). Germline CDR1 SNHLY, CDR2 FYNNEI. The CDR3 extends over 15 amino acids. Trimming pared 1 base from V and 3 bases from J, leaving 12 bases between. The CDR3 here is CASSEGLGGDTEAFF. The CDR3 coding sequence is TGTGCCAGCAGTGAAGGTTTAGGGGGGGACACTGAAGCTTTCTTT.

The rearrangement uses TRBV18 and TRBJ2-5, with D perhaps matching TRBD1 (5 bases). V dropped 3 bases and J dropped 2 bases, with 10 bases sitting between them. The germline gives CDR1 KGHSH, CDR2 LQKENI. This CDR3 spans 14 amino acids. DNA of the CDR3: TGTGCCAGCTCACCGCAGCACAGGCAAGAGACCCAGTACTTC. It is translated as CASSPQHRQETQYF.

This clone occurred a few times. The J gene is TRBJ2-2, the V gene TRBV2; D remains ambiguous. Looked up from germline, CDR1 is SNHLY and CDR2 is FYNNEI. Trimming pared 7 bases from V and 5 bases from J, leaving 8 bases between. This CDR3 contains 12 residues. CDR3 bases: TGTGCCAGCAAAGCAGAGACCGGGGAGCTGTTTTTT. It is translated as CASKAETGELFF.